A single sample is the source of the 8 T cell receptor beta chains below, sequenced in a study of radiotherapy plus CTLA-4 blockade in lung cancer. Produced via immunoSEQ multiplex PCR; TCRdb's table is partial and in-frame only. The sample carries under 65,000 clones, more than 75% recorded once. The source material was peripheral blood, sampled from a patient treated with radiotherapy plus ipilimumab. These receptors all come from a human donor with non-small cell lung cancer who had a complete response to radiotherapy plus ipilimumab.

A single count supports this clone. The chain joins TRBV2 to TRBJ2-1, with D perhaps TRBD2 (6 bases). V lost 5 bases to trimming and J lost 4 bases, with 12 bases between them. This CDR3 has 14 residues. Germline values: CDR1 SNHLY, CDR2 FYNNEI. DNA of the CDR3: TGTGCCAGCAGTCGAGGGGCGGGATACAATGAGCAGTTCTTC. Amino acid sequence: CASSRGAGYNEQFF. Filled out from reference TRBV2 and TRBJ2-1, the complete variable domain reads EPEVTQTPSHQVTQMGQEVILRCVPISNHLYFYWYRQILGQKVEFLVSFYNNEISEKSEIFDDQFSVERPDGSNFTLKIRSTKLEDSAMYFCASSRGAGYNEQFFGPGTRLTVL.

In its sample, this clone was seen a few times. DNA for the CDR3: TGTGCCAGCAGCTTGGGCGTCGTGTCTGGGGCCAACGTCCTGACTTTC. Protein: CASSLGVVSGANVLTF. V is TRBV5-6 and J is TRBJ2-6; no definite D call. Germline CDR1 and CDR2: SGHDT and YYEEEE. Trimming took off 0 bases at V and 1 base at J, with 8 bases between the two ends. The CDR3 sequence is 16 residues long.

This chain joins TRBV15 and TRBJ1-5; a weak D match, TRBD1 (5 bases). This CDR3 contains 19 residues. Trimming stripped 1 base from V and 2 bases from J, with 21 bases between. Germline lookup yields CDR1 LNHNV and CDR2 YYDKDF (reference sequence). Here the CDR3 reads CATSRVRAAAAGGNQPQHF. The CDR3 DNA sequence: TGTGCCACCAGCAGAGTACGGGCCGCGGCGGCGGGGGGCAATCAGCCCCAGCATTTT.

The chain recombines TRBV6-5 with TRBJ1-5, with D possibly being TRBD1 (6 bases). Germline loops: CDR1 MNHEY, CDR2 SVGAGI. This CDR3 has 15 residues. V lost 4 bases to trimming and J lost 3 bases, with 13 bases between them. The CDR3 loop is CASSLRTAANQPQHF. The DNA for the CDR3 is TGTGCCAGCAGTTTACGGACAGCTGCCAATCAGCCCCAGCATTTT.

CDR3: CASSLLASGDQETQYF. In nucleotides, the CDR3 is TGCGCCAGCAGCTTGTTGGCTAGCGGGGACCAAGAGACCCAGTACTTC. The chain has TRBV5-1 and TRBJ2-5, with 9 positions matching TRBD2. CDR3 length: 16 amino acids. Germline lookup yields CDR1 SGHRS and CDR2 YFSETQ. Trimming took 1 base from V and 0 from J; bases not matched to a gene: 4.

This chain uses TRBV6-1 with TRBJ1-5, with 7 nucleotides matching TRBD1. CDR1 is MNHNS and CDR2 is SASEGT in the germline V gene. This CDR3 is 14 amino acids long. V lost 1 base to trimming and J lost 6 bases; unmatched junction nucleotides: 3. For the CDR3, the DNA is TGTGCCAGCAGTGAAGAGGGGGCTCGTCAGCCCCAGCATTTT. Its translation is CASSEEGARQPQHF.

The genes are TRBV28 and TRBJ1-1, with D possibly being TRBD1 (5 bases). The germline V gene encodes CDR1 MDHEN and CDR2 SYDVKM. The V end was cut by 3 bases, the J end by 10 bases, with 9 bases between. The CDR3 consists of 11 residues. CDR3 sequence: CASSFDRGAFF. In DNA, the CDR3 is TGTGCCAGCAGTTTCGACAGAGGAGCTTTCTTT.

V and J are TRBV6-5 and TRBJ2-5; a weak D match, TRBD1 (5 bases). CDR1 is MNHEY, CDR2 SVGAGI, per germline. Trimming removed 7 bases at V and 5 bases at J, with 17 bases between. The CDR3 contains 14 residues. The CDR3 DNA sequence: TGTGCCAGCAACCGGGCAGGGTTGGGGGAGACCCAGTACTTC. Encoded protein: CASNRAGLGETQYF.